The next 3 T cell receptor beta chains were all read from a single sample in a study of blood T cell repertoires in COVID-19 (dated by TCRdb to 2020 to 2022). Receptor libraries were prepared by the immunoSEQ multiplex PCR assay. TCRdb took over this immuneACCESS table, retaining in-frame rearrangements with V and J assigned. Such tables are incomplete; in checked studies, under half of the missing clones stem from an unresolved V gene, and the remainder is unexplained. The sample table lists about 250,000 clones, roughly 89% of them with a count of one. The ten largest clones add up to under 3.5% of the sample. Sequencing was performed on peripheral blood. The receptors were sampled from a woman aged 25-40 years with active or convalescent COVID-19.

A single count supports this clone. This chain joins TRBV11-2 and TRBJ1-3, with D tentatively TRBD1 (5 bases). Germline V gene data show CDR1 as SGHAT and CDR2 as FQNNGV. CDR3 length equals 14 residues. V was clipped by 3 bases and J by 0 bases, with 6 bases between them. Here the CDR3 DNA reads TGTGCCAGCAGCTTCACAGGCTCTGGAAACACCATATATTTT. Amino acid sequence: CASSFTGSGNTIYF.

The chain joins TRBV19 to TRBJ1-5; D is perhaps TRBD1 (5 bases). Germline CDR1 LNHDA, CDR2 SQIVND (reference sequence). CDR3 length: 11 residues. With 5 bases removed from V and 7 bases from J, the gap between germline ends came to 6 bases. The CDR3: CASSSGQPQHF. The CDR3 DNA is TGTGCCAGTAGTTCAGGGCAGCCCCAGCATTTT.

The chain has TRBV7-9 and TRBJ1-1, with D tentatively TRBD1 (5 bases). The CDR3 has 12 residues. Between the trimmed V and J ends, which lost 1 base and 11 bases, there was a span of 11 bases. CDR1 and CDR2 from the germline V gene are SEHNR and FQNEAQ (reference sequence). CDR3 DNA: TGTGCCAGCAGCTTAGACCCAGGGTTGGCTTTCTTT. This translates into CASSLDPGLAFF. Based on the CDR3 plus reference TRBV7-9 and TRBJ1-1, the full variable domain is DTGVSQNPRHKITKRGQNVTFRCDPISEHNRLYWYRQTLGQGPEFLTYFQNEAQLEKSRLLSDRFSAERPKGSFSTLEIQRTEQGDSAMYLCASSLDPGLAFFGQGTRLTVV.